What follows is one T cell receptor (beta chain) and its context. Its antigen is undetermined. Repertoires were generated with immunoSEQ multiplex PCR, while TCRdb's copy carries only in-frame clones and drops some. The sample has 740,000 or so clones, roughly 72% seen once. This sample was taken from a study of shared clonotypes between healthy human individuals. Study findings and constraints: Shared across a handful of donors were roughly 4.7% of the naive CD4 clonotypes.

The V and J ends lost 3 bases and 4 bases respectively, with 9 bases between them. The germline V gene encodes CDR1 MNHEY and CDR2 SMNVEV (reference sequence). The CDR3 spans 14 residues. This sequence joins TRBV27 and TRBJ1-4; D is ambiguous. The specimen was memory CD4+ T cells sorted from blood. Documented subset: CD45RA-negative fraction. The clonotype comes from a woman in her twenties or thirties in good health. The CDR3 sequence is CASSFNSYNEKLFF. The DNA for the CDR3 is TGTGCCAGCAGTTTTAACAGCTATAATGAAAAACTGTTTTTT.